A single sample is the source of the 21 T cell receptor beta chains below, sequenced in a study of beta chain features in type 1 diabetes. Study results and caveats: A moderate, significant TCRB CDR3 shortening appeared in type 1 diabetes across four CD4+ subsets.

No antigen has been assigned to these receptors. Expressed TCRB transcripts were sequenced, since all the RNA that had been isolated was reverse transcribed. Only in-frame clones appear in the TCRdb table, and some are missing; sequencing was by immunoSEQ multiplex PCR. The sample has more than 250,000 clones; less than 30% are singletons. The sample comprised naive CD4+ T cells from blood. Receptor source: a woman under 40 with type 1 diabetes.

This clone was detected a few times. The chain employs TRBV6-5 and TRBJ2-2; D call uncertain. V was clipped by 5 bases and J by 4 bases, with 8 bases between them. The CDR3 extends over 13 amino acids. Per the germline V gene, CDR1 is MNHEY and CDR2 is SVGAGI. The DNA for the CDR3 is TGTGCCAGCAGTGCCTCGGGCACCGGGGAGCTGTTTTTT. It codes for CASSASGTGELFF.

The chain links TRBV28 to TRBJ2-7; the match to TRBD1 covers 7 bases. V lost 6 bases to trimming and J lost 2 bases; unmatched junction nucleotides: 4. The CDR3 extends over 13 amino acids. Looked up from germline, CDR1 is MDHEN and CDR2 is SYDVKM. The CDR3 loop reads CASSPDRTYEQYF. The CDR3 DNA reads TGTGCCAGCAGCCCGGACAGGACCTACGAGCAGTACTTC.

The J gene is TRBJ2-5, the V gene TRBV30; D not resolved. Germline values: CDR1 GTSNPN, CDR2 SVGIG (reference sequence). Deletions cut 1 base from V and 5 bases from J, with 5 bases between. This CDR3 has 11 amino acids. The chain's CDR3 is CAWSGSETQYF. The CDR3 coding sequence is TGTGCCTGGAGTGGAAGCGAGACCCAGTACTTC.

This clone was found a few times. The J gene is TRBJ1-2, the V gene TRBV4-1; TRBD1 matches 7 bases. CDR1 is MGHRA, CDR2 YSYEKL, per germline. The CDR3 consists of 14 residues. With 4 bases clipped from V and 0 bases from J, the junction kept 2 bases outside the gene matches. The chain's CDR3 is CASSLQGANYGYTF. CDR3 nucleotide sequence: TGCGCCAGCAGCCTTCAGGGGGCTAACTATGGCTACACCTTC.

This clone was picked up a small number of times. The chain uses TRBV27 and TRBJ1-5; no reliable D call. V lost 5 bases and J 4 bases, leaving 12 bases between the germline ends. The germline CDR1 and CDR2 sequences are MNHEY and SMNVEV (reference sequence). The CDR3 runs 14 residues. The CDR3: CASSPYRANQPQHF. CDR3 nucleotide sequence: TGTGCCAGCAGTCCCTACCGCGCTAATCAGCCCCAGCATTTT.

As concerns this clone: The same CDR3 also results from other DNA sequences found in this sample. CDR3 DNA: TGTGCCAGCAGTTTATCAGGAGAGACCCAGTACTTC. The encoded protein is CASSLSGETQYF. V gene TRBV28 combines with J gene TRBJ2-5; D is uncertain. The germline CDR1 and CDR2 sequences are MDHEN and SYDVKM. The V end was cut by 1 base, the J end by 4 bases, with 4 bases between. The CDR3 extends over 12 amino acids.

The chain joins TRBV4-1 to TRBJ1-2; possible D gene TRBD1, 6 bases. Germline V gene sequence: CDR1 MGHRA, CDR2 YSYEKL. The V end was cut by 1 base, the J end by 4 bases, with 13 bases between. This CDR3 contains 15 residues. CDR3 in amino acids: CASSQVQDRFYGYTF. The CDR3 bases are TGCGCCAGCAGCCAAGTTCAGGACAGATTCTATGGCTACACCTTC.

The rearrangement links TRBV6-1 to TRBJ1-1, with D tentatively TRBD1 (5 bases). CDR1 and CDR2 from the germline V gene are MNHNS and SASEGT. This CDR3 has 14 residues. V lost 6 bases and J 2 bases, leaving 13 bases between the germline ends. CDR3 amino acids: CASSPGEFNTEAFF. The CDR3, as DNA: TGTGCCAGCAGCCCGGGGGAATTTAACACTGAAGCTTTCTTT.

Details on this clone: The identical CDR3 is also encoded by other nucleotide sequences in the sample. This chain uses TRBV30 with TRBJ2-5; weak D call: TRBD2 (6 bases). The CDR3 contains 12 residues. The germline V and J ends were trimmed by 4 bases and 1 base, with 7 bases remaining between them. From germline, CDR1 is GTSNPN and CDR2 SVGIG (reference sequence). CDR3 nucleotides: TGTGCCTGGAATAGCGGCCAAGAGACCCAGTACTTC. Translated: CAWNSGQETQYF.

This clone was seen a handful of times. V usage is TRBV18 and J usage is TRBJ2-5, with D uncertain. V was clipped by 2 bases and J by 3 bases, with 4 bases between them. CDR1 is KGHSH, CDR2 LQKENI, per germline. The CDR3 is made up of 12 amino acids. CDR3 loop: CASSPAEETQYF. CDR3 DNA sequence: TGTGCCAGCTCACCAGCGGAAGAGACCCAGTACTTC.

The rearrangement uses TRBV29-1 and TRBJ1-1; no clear D. The germline V gene encodes CDR1 SQVTM and CDR2 ANQGSEA. CDR3 length equals 14 residues. Deletions cut 3 bases from V and 2 bases from J, with 13 bases between. Written as DNA, the CDR3 is TGCAGCGTTGAGTTGATACTTTTAAACACTGAAGCTTTCTTT. Its translation is CSVELILLNTEAFF.

This clone was seen more than once but under ten times. The genes are TRBV9 and TRBJ1-3; maybe TRBD1 (5 bases). Between the trimmed V and J ends, which lost 0 bases and 0 bases, there was a span of 13 bases. The germline CDR1 and CDR2 sequences are SGDLS and YYNGEE. There are 17 residues in the CDR3. The CDR3 sequence: CASSVGGVPSSGNTIYF. The CDR3 coding sequence is TGTGCCAGCAGCGTAGGGGGGGTTCCGAGCTCTGGAAACACCATATATTTT. Combining the CDR3 with reference TRBV9 and TRBJ1-3 gives the whole variable domain DSGVTQTPKHLITATGQRVTLRCSPRSGDLSVYWYQQSLDQGLQFLIQYYNGEERAKGNILERFSAQQFPDLHSELNLSSLELGDSALYFCASSVGGVPSSGNTIYFGEGSWLTVV.

The gene calls are TRBV30 and TRBJ2-1; 13 bases fit TRBD2. V shed 0 bases, J shed 7 bases, and the junction held 3 bases outside the gene matches. The CDR3 totals 15 residues. CDR1 is GTSNPN, CDR2 SVGIG, per germline (reference sequence). CDR3: CAWSVGTSGANEQFF. CDR3 bases: TGTGCCTGGAGTGTCGGGACTAGCGGGGCTAATGAGCAGTTCTTC.

This clone was picked up a small number of times. The chain links TRBV9 to TRBJ1-1; 7 bases fit TRBD1. The CDR3 consists of 14 residues. V dropped 3 bases and J dropped 2; count of bases not matched to a gene: 4. Germline values: CDR1 SGDLS, CDR2 YYNGEE. DNA for the CDR3: TGTGCCAGCAGCGGATACAGGGGAAACACTGAAGCTTTCTTT. It codes for CASSGYRGNTEAFF.

This clone was counted a few times. The chain combines TRBV28 with TRBJ2-1, with 8 bases identical to TRBD2. In germline, CDR1 is MDHEN, CDR2 SYDVKM. Germline trimming cut 4 bases from V and 6 bases from J; bases unmatched to any gene: 8. The CDR3 sequence is 15 residues long. DNA for the CDR3: TGTGCCAGCAGTTCCAGCGGGAGTGTTTCCAATGAGCAGTTCTTC. Translation: CASSSSGSVSNEQFF.

This clone has more than one count but fewer than ten. The J gene is TRBJ1-1, the V gene TRBV29-1; D ambiguous. The CDR3 is made up of 13 amino acids. CDR1 and CDR2 (germline): SQVTM, ANQGSEA. V lost 3 bases to trimming and J lost 0 bases, with 8 bases between them. The CDR3 sequence: CSVEARLNTEAFF. CDR3 DNA: TGCAGCGTTGAGGCCAGGCTGAACACTGAAGCTTTCTTT.

The chain has TRBV2 and TRBJ1-5; 7 nucleotides align to TRBD1. Trimming at V came to 4 bases and at J to 5 bases, leaving 5 bases not matched to a gene. This CDR3 is 14 amino acids long. Looked up from germline, CDR1 is SNHLY and CDR2 is FYNNEI. This CDR3 is CASSADRSDQPQHF. The CDR3 DNA reads as TGTGCCAGCAGTGCGGACAGGTCGGATCAGCCCCAGCATTTT.

The genes are TRBV2 and TRBJ1-5, with 8 positions matching TRBD1. V shed 5 bases and J 5 bases; nucleotides not matched to a gene: 11. Germline V gene data show CDR1 as SNHLY and CDR2 as FYNNEI. This CDR3 is 16 amino acids long. DNA for the CDR3: TGTGCCAGCAGTTCAGGGGGCCGGGTGAGAGATCAGCCCCAGCATTTT. This gives the protein CASSSGGRVRDQPQHF.

The rearrangement joins TRBV7-9 to TRBJ1-1; D is ambiguous. CDR3 length: 12 amino acids. Germline CDR1 and CDR2: SEHNR and FQNEAQ (reference sequence). Trimming took off 5 bases at V and 1 base at J, with 5 bases between the two ends. The CDR3 DNA is TGTGCCAGCAGCGACAAGAACACTGAAGCTTTCTTT. It codes for CASSDKNTEAFF.

The chain employs TRBV29-1 and TRBJ2-1; D perhaps matches TRBD1 (6 bases). The CDR3 has 14 amino acids. Germline values: CDR1 SQVTM, CDR2 ANQGSEA. Trimming removed 5 bases at V and 6 bases at J, with 17 bases between. For the CDR3, the DNA is TGCAGCGTTCGGGGCCAGGGGCTGAGCAATGAGCAGTTCTTC. Translated, it gives CSVRGQGLSNEQFF.

This sequence joins TRBV7-9 and TRBJ2-1, with 8 bases matching TRBD2. Germline V gene sequence: CDR1 SEHNR, CDR2 FQNEAQ (reference sequence). V gave up 5 bases and J gave up 7 bases; unmatched junction bases: 7. The CDR3 is 14 residues long. CDR3 protein: CASSPRGGLNEQFF. CDR3 in DNA: TGTGCCAGCAGCCCCCGGGGGGGTCTGAATGAGCAGTTCTTC.